Sequencing of this T cell receptor (beta chain) was carried out in a study of cytomegalovirus exposure and HLA in healthy donors. Both 60 Vbeta primers and 13 Jbeta primers went into the PCR. As originally analysed: A later analysis counted 80 million or so unique TCR beta chains, some 12 million shared. The protocol was immunoSEQ multiplex PCR, while the TCRdb copy is restricted to in-frame clones and leaves out a portion. V, J and clone size are those of that table, while D and trimming were read from the DNA. Of around 100,000 clones in the sample, around three quarters were seen once. The V segment lost 5 bases and the J segment 6 bases; nucleotides outside the gene matches: 10. The germline V gene has CDR1 SGHRS and CDR2 YFSETQ. The CDR3 runs to 15 residues.

This TCR came from a woman under 30 in good health and CMV-seropositive. The sample was PBMCs. The genes are TRBV5-1 and TRBJ2-5, with TRBD2 matching 10 bases. CDR3 bases: TGCGCCAGCAGTTCCCAAGCGGGAGGGCCGAAGACCCAGTACTTC. This codes for CASSSQAGGPKTQYF.